This T cell receptor beta chain was sequenced in a study of response to subunit inactivated influenza vaccine. Regarding the study as a whole: Researchers suggested that each seasonal influenza vaccination recruits few new T cells.

One entry per CDR3 protein results from TCRdb running MiXCR on the RT-PCR reads. This table has 700,000 to 900,000 distinct CDR3 sequences, about 20% appearing once. J was trimmed by 3 bases and V by 9 bases; bases with no gene match: 7. The CDR3 totals 15 residues. Germline lookup yields CDR1 SEHNR and CDR2 FQNEAQ (reference sequence). In regard to this clonotype: Its cognate antigen is unknown.

This sequence originates from a man aged 45-65 years who received an inactivated influenza vaccine. The sample here was PBMCs from blood, taken about 5 days after vaccination. V is TRBV7-9 and J is TRBJ1-6, with 8 bases lining up with TRBD1. This chain's CDR3 is CASQTGAGYNSPLHF. The CDR3, as DNA: TGTGCCAGTCAGACAGGGGCTGGCTATAATTCACCCCTCCACTTT.